This T cell receptor (beta chain) was retrieved from a study of CD8 T cell repertoires and HIV-1 epitope variants (dated by TCRdb to the early 2020s). Background for the entire study: In separate culture wells, T cells were stimulated with each of twenty-five peptides that represented autologous and known Gag and Nef epitope variants. Running each culture condition in triplicate, except for one peptide done in duplicate, gave a total of 70 to 85 T cell cultures. The epitopes tested were three Gag epitope families plus Nef HW9 and YT9. Control conditions included a CMV, EBV and flu peptide pool, the Ebola AY9 epitope as negative control, and a no-peptide well. The cultures were grown for 10 days in IMDM with gentamicin, and half of the media was changed on days 3 and 7 with IL-2, IL-7 and IL-15 added. An aliquot of 1M T cells was set aside as an uncultured baseline condition, separate from the 80 or so T cell cultures. Using the EasySep Human T Cell Enrichment Kit, T cells were enriched and then co-cultured with an equal number of autologous T cell-negative cells acting as antigen-presenting cells.

The EasySep Human CD8+ T Cell Enrichment Kit was used on day 10 to isolate CD8+ T cells from every culture. Sequences LGHNA (CDR1) and YSLEER (CDR2) are obtained from the germline V gene. V is reduced by 0 bases and J by 4 bases, leaving a spacing of 10 bases between them. The CDR3 spans 15 residues, from the cysteine through the phenylalanine. Kept here is only the CDR3 DNA, which spans 45 bases and is read in frame from base 1. A note on this clone: The antigen this receptor binds is unknown. The input lacks base qualities; no much larger clone sits a single base away.

Points the paper makes about the study in general: Of the nine antigen-specific TCR beta clonotypes identified, six appeared cross-reactive for autologous or known escape epitope variants. The assay identified only TCR beta chains and indicated proliferation to antigen, not T cell function or cytokine profile. Roughly 5 clonotypes recognized the Nef KF9 family and one clonotype recognized the HW9 family, while no responses were seen to the TAALDMSHF plasma variant.

The immunoSEQ platform was used to sequence TCR beta CDR3 regions at survey depth. The QIAamp DNA micro kit was used to extract genomic DNA from every cultured and uncultured CD8+ T cell population. The original pipeline was this. Any sample with under 5,000 productive reads was excluded, and this exclusion removed about 7% of the 75 cultures stimulated with HIV peptides. Sequences were trimmed to CDR3 by a MANAFEST web app, and nonproductive sequences, CDR3s under 5 amino acids, and sequences not starting with C or ending with F/W were removed. For a clonotype to count as antigen-specific, the clonotype had to expand relative to the no-peptide control in at least 2 of 3 replicates at FDR 0.01, and only within one epitope family. In addition, a specific clonotype needed a frequency at least fivefold higher than in wells stimulated with peptides from other epitope families. TCRdb stores this immuneACCESS table with in-frame sequences only. Part of the clones is absent; in the studies checked, under half of the shortfall reflects unresolved V genes, and no reason is known for the rest. V and J calls and clone size are given by that table; D and trimming were obtained from the DNA. Within this sample are roughly 5,200 clones, with 66% of them counted one time only. The ten most abundant clones make up 35% to 55% of the sample.

This receptor was identified in a male donor with HIV. This chain joins TRBV4-3 to TRBJ1-5; no D segment can be confidently identified. Sequencing was carried out using cultured CD8+ T cells derived from PBMCs. The CDR3 reads CASSQEITSNQPQHF. The sequenced DNA is TGCGCCAGCAGCCAAGAGATCACATCTAATCAGCCCCAGCATTTT.